Each of the 12 T cell receptor beta chains below was sequenced from the same sample in a study of blood T cell repertoires in COVID-19. The repertoire was sequenced with immunoSEQ multiplex PCR; TCRdb's copy has only in-frame clones and lacks some. The top ten clones hold 5% to 7.5% of a sample with 300,000 or so clones, 89% of them seen once. The sequenced material came from peripheral blood. These receptor sequences come from a man between 18 and 35 years old who had recovered from COVID-19.

In this sample, this clone turned up a few times. Here the CDR3 DNA reads TGTGCCAGCAGTAACCTAGTCCACGAGCAGTACTTC. Translating gives CASSNLVHEQYF. This chain uses TRBV2 with TRBJ2-7; D gene unclear. This CDR3 is built from 12 residues. V was pared by 5 bases and J by 5 bases, with 10 bases between. Germline V lookup: CDR1 SNHLY, CDR2 FYNNEI.

The V gene is TRBV2, the J gene TRBJ2-1, with D perhaps matching TRBD2 (6 bases). The germline gives CDR1 SNHLY, CDR2 FYNNEI. Deletions cut 2 bases from V and 7 bases from J, with 21 bases between. The CDR3 has 17 amino acids. The CDR3 is CASSERLSGVTGNEQFF. For the CDR3, the DNA is TGTGCCAGCAGTGAAAGGCTTAGCGGAGTCACCGGGAATGAGCAGTTCTTC.

CDR3 coding DNA: TGTGCCAGCAAAGCGGACAGCTCCTACAATGAGCAGTTCTTC. This codes for CASKADSSYNEQFF. The V and J genes are TRBV2 and TRBJ2-1, with D tentatively TRBD1 (6 bases). The CDR3 contains 14 residues. Germline V lookup: CDR1 SNHLY, CDR2 FYNNEI. V was shortened by 7 bases and J by 0 bases, with 10 bases between the two germline ends.

Worth noting for this clone: Other DNA sequences in this sample translate to the same CDR3. The chain joins TRBV29-1 to TRBJ2-7, with TRBD2 identical over 7 bases. Germline CDR1 and CDR2: SQVTM and ANQGSEA. The CDR3 covers 13 residues. Trimming took 7 bases from V and 4 from J; bases not matched to a gene: 10. The CDR3 loop reads CSATGTITYEQYF. For the CDR3, the DNA is TGCAGCGCAACCGGGACTATCACTTACGAGCAGTACTTC.

The rearrangement links TRBV3-1 (or the pseudogene TRBV3-2) to TRBJ2-2, with 7 bases identical to TRBD1. Losses at the gene ends were 4 bases for V and 1 base for J; bases not matched to a gene: 15. Germline CDR1 is LGHDT and CDR2 is YNNKEL (reference sequence). The CDR3 totals 19 residues. The chain's CDR3 is CASSLRSKGADLNTGELFF. DNA of the CDR3: TGTGCCAGCAGCCTCAGAAGCAAGGGGGCCGACCTGAACACCGGGGAGCTGTTTTTT.

Here the CDR3 DNA reads TGTGCCAGCAGTTTTAGTGCGGACAGGGGTTGGCAGCCCCAGCATTTT. Protein sequence: CASSFSADRGWQPQHF. V and J are TRBV28 and TRBJ1-5; 9 nucleotides align to TRBD1. CDR1 MDHEN and CDR2 SYDVKM come from the germline V gene. V shed 3 bases and J 7 bases; nucleotides not matched to a gene: 10. CDR3 length: 16 residues.

V usage is TRBV7-9 and J usage is TRBJ2-5; 7 bases align to TRBD2. The CDR3 has 15 residues. Germline loops: CDR1 SEHNR, CDR2 FQNEAQ (reference sequence). The ends lost 4 bases at V and 4 bases at J; junction bases unmatched: 9. The CDR3 region is CASSSRRDYPETQYF. CDR3 sequence (DNA): TGTGCCAGCAGCTCTAGACGGGACTACCCAGAGACCCAGTACTTC. Variable domain in full (rest from reference TRBV7-9 and TRBJ2-5): DTGVSQNPRHKITKRGQNVTFRCDPISEHNRLYWYRQTLGQGPEFLTYFQNEAQLEKSRLLSDRFSAERPKGSFSTLEIQRTEQGDSAMYLCASSSRRDYPETQYFGPGTRLLVL.

The rearrangement links TRBV10-3 to TRBJ1-2, with 8 bases that match TRBD1. V dropped 6 bases and J dropped 5; count of bases not matched to a gene: 2. CDR1 ENHRY and CDR2 SYGVKD come from the germline V gene. The CDR3 extends over 12 amino acids. CDR3 sequence: CAIRQGGYGYTF. DNA of the CDR3: TGTGCCATCAGACAGGGGGGATATGGCTACACCTTC.

This clone was observed a few times. The V call is TRBV2, the J call TRBJ2-1, with 8 bases fitting TRBD2. CDR3 length equals 13 residues. Germline V gives CDR1 SNHLY, CDR2 FYNNEI. J was trimmed by 3 bases and V by 10 bases; bases with no gene match: 5. CDR3 loop: CATQRGIYNEQFF. Written as DNA, the CDR3 is TGTGCCACCCAGCGGGGGATCTACAATGAGCAGTTCTTC.

The CDR3 spells CASSVNRGSPEAFF. The CDR3 DNA reads as TGTGCCAGCAGCGTCAATAGGGGCTCTCCTGAAGCTTTCTTT. The rearrangement links TRBV3-1 (or the pseudogene TRBV3-2) to TRBJ1-1; TRBD1 is a possible D gene (5 bases). The germline V gene encodes CDR1 LGHDT and CDR2 YNNKEL (reference sequence). Trimming shortened V by 5 bases and J by 6 bases, and 16 bases separated the two germline ends. CDR3 length: 14 residues.

The V call is TRBV4-1, the J call TRBJ2-7, with TRBD2 identical over 13 bases. Germline V lookup: CDR1 MGHRA, CDR2 YSYEKL. The length of the CDR3 is 17 residues. Trimming took 3 bases from V and 4 from J; bases not matched to a gene: 9. The CDR3 protein is CASSHAGTSGASYEQYF. The CDR3 coding sequence is TGCGCCAGCAGCCATGCGGGGACTAGCGGGGCTAGTTACGAGCAGTACTTC.

This chain joins TRBV7-7 and TRBJ2-5; 8 bases line up with TRBD2. The V segment lost 4 bases and the J segment 1 base; nucleotides outside the gene matches: 5. The CDR3 totals 15 residues. In germline, CDR1 is SSHAT, CDR2 FNYEAQ (reference sequence). CDR3 protein: CASSSSGGAQETQYF. For the CDR3, the DNA is TGTGCCAGCAGCTCATCGGGGGGGGCCCAAGAGACCCAGTACTTC.